A selection of T cell receptor beta chains follows, all from one sample in a study of identifying expanded T cells in peripheral blood. Here immunoSEQ multiplex PCR was the method, and the copy in TCRdb shows in-frame clones only, minus some. This table has 100,000 or so clones, roughly 87% appearing once. Sequencing was done on a sample of blood. The receptors were sampled from a person aged 18 to 75 in good health. Each CDR3 is given with its conserved first and last residue. Fields, in order: J gene, CDR3 length, V gene, D gene, clone size, CDR3 protein, CDR3 DNA. A D gene is named only where the DNA matches it firmly. Clone size, where shown, is once, few, many, or a class for clones that have expanded.

J gene: TRBJ1-1
CDR3 length: 13
V gene: TRBV6-5
D gene: NA
clone size: NA
CDR3 protein: CASSYGASPEAFF
CDR3 DNA: TGTGCCAGCAGTTACGGTGCGTCACCAGAAGCTTTCTTT

J gene: TRBJ2-5
CDR3 length: 18
V gene: TRBV13
D gene: NA
clone size: NA
CDR3 protein: CASSYLENFRGAGETQYF
CDR3 DNA: TGTGCCAGCAGCTACTTGGAGAATTTCCGGGGGGCCGGGGAGACCCAGTACTTC

J gene: TRBJ1-1
CDR3 length: 12
V gene: TRBV7-2
D gene: NA
clone size: NA
CDR3 protein: CASSSAPLEAFF
CDR3 DNA: TGTGCCAGCAGCTCCGCCCCACTTGAAGCTTTCTTT

J gene: TRBJ2-3
CDR3 length: 16
V gene: TRBV5-1
D gene: TRBD2
clone size: NA
CDR3 protein: CASSLIAGGATDTQYF
CDR3 DNA: TGCGCCAGCAGCTTAATAGCGGGGGGGGCCACAGATACGCAGTATTTT

J gene: TRBJ1-5
CDR3 length: 14
V gene: TRBV28
D gene: TRBD1
clone size: NA
CDR3 protein: CASSLLRDRGPQHF
CDR3 DNA: TGTGCCAGCAGTTTGCTCCGGGACAGGGGGCCCCAGCATTTT

J gene: TRBJ1-4
CDR3 length: 11
V gene: TRBV30
D gene: NA
clone size: once
CDR3 protein: CAWRGIGGVFF
CDR3 DNA: TGTGCCTGGAGGGGAATCGGAGGGGTGTTTTTT

J gene: TRBJ1-1
CDR3 length: 13
V gene: TRBV29-1
D gene: NA
clone size: NA
CDR3 protein: CSVAAPGKTEAFF
CDR3 DNA: TGCAGCGTTGCAGCCCCAGGAAAAACTGAAGCTTTCTTT

J gene: TRBJ1-2
CDR3 length: 16
V gene: TRBV19
D gene: NA
clone size: NA
CDR3 protein: CASSSLKVLENYGYTF
CDR3 DNA: TGTGCCAGTAGTAGCCTAAAGGTCTTAGAGAACTATGGCTACACCTTC

J gene: TRBJ2-1
CDR3 length: 17
V gene: TRBV11-2
D gene: NA
clone size: NA
CDR3 protein: CASSLMSAWAGYNEQFF
CDR3 DNA: TGTGCCAGCAGCTTAATGAGTGCTTGGGCGGGATACAATGAGCAGTTCTTC

J gene: TRBJ1-2
CDR3 length: 14
V gene: TRBV28
D gene: NA
clone size: NA
CDR3 protein: CASSPGGAARGYTF
CDR3 DNA: TGTGCCAGCAGTCCGGGAGGGGCGGCGCGTGGCTACACCTTC

J gene: TRBJ2-7
CDR3 length: 15
V gene: TRBV4-3
D gene: NA
clone size: NA
CDR3 protein: CASSQDSGVVYEQYF
CDR3 DNA: TGCGCCAGCAGCCAAGATTCGGGGGTTGTCTACGAGCAGTACTTC

J gene: TRBJ1-1
CDR3 length: 14
V gene: TRBV5-1
D gene: NA
clone size: NA
CDR3 protein: CASSLDRTPGGAFF
CDR3 DNA: TGCGCCAGCAGCTTGGACCGGACCCCCGGGGGGGCTTTCTTT

J gene: TRBJ2-5
CDR3 length: 15
V gene: TRBV18
D gene: TRBD1
clone size: NA
CDR3 protein: CASSPPSDRGETQYF
CDR3 DNA: TGTGCCAGCTCACCACCGTCCGACAGGGGAGAGACCCAGTACTTC

J gene: TRBJ2-5
CDR3 length: 14
V gene: TRBV5-1
D gene: NA
clone size: NA
CDR3 protein: CASSLGAAQETQYF
CDR3 DNA: TGCGCCAGCAGCTTGGGGGCAGCACAAGAGACCCAGTACTTC

J gene: TRBJ1-2
CDR3 length: 14
V gene: TRBV19
D gene: TRBD1
clone size: few
CDR3 protein: CASEQGTLGDGYTF
CDR3 DNA: TGTGCCAGCGAACAGGGGACTTTAGGCGATGGCTACACCTTC

J gene: TRBJ2-3
CDR3 length: 15
V gene: TRBV7-6
D gene: NA
clone size: NA
CDR3 protein: CASSLERSSTDTQYF
CDR3 DNA: TGTGCCAGCAGCTTAGAACGTAGTAGCACAGATACGCAGTATTTT

J gene: TRBJ1-3
CDR3 length: 14
V gene: TRBV11-2
D gene: NA
clone size: NA
CDR3 protein: CASYLGGSGNTIYF
CDR3 DNA: TGTGCCAGTTATCTAGGGGGCTCTGGAAACACCATATATTTT

J gene: TRBJ2-2
CDR3 length: 14
V gene: TRBV6-4
D gene: NA
clone size: NA
CDR3 protein: CASRAQSGTGELFF
CDR3 DNA: TGTGCCAGCAGGGCCCAGTCGGGCACCGGGGAGCTGTTTTTT

J gene: TRBJ2-3
CDR3 length: 11
V gene: TRBV6-5
D gene: NA
clone size: NA
CDR3 protein: CASRGTDTQYF
CDR3 DNA: TGTGCCAGCAGGGGCACAGATACGCAGTATTTT

J gene: TRBJ1-2
CDR3 length: 14
V gene: TRBV10-3
D gene: TRBD1
clone size: once
CDR3 protein: CAISERKGADGYTF
CDR3 DNA: TGTGCCATCAGTGAGCGGAAGGGGGCCGATGGCTACACCTTC

J gene: TRBJ2-3
CDR3 length: 12
V gene: TRBV27
D gene: NA
clone size: NA
CDR3 protein: CASSSRTDTQYF
CDR3 DNA: TGTGCCAGCAGTTCACGCACAGATACGCAGTATTTT

J gene: TRBJ1-4
CDR3 length: 13
V gene: TRBV6-5
D gene: NA
clone size: NA
CDR3 protein: CASRPGLREKLFF
CDR3 DNA: TGTGCCAGCCGCCCAGGGCTCAGGGAAAAACTGTTTTTT

J gene: TRBJ1-1
CDR3 length: 15
V gene: TRBV19
D gene: NA
clone size: NA
CDR3 protein: CASSVGVARNTEAFF
CDR3 DNA: TGTGCCAGTAGTGTAGGGGTTGCCCGGAACACTGAAGCTTTCTTT

J gene: TRBJ1-1
CDR3 length: 13
V gene: TRBV5-6
D gene: NA
clone size: NA
CDR3 protein: CASSFGVYTEAFF
CDR3 DNA: TGTGCCAGCAGCTTCGGAGTCTACACTGAAGCTTTCTTT

J gene: TRBJ2-4
CDR3 length: 16
V gene: TRBV2
D gene: NA
clone size: NA
CDR3 protein: CASTLPTGIAKNIQYF
CDR3 DNA: TGTGCCAGCACCCTACCTACAGGGATAGCCAAAAACATTCAGTACTTC

J gene: TRBJ2-1
CDR3 length: 13
V gene: TRBV10-1
D gene: NA
clone size: NA
CDR3 protein: CASSEAKDNEQFF
CDR3 DNA: TGCGCCAGCAGTGAGGCGAAAGACAATGAGCAGTTCTTC

J gene: TRBJ2-2
CDR3 length: 14
V gene: TRBV4-1
D gene: NA
clone size: NA
CDR3 protein: CASSLLQGTGELFF
CDR3 DNA: TGCGCCAGCAGCCTGTTACAGGGTACCGGGGAGCTGTTTTTT

J gene: TRBJ2-7
CDR3 length: 13
V gene: TRBV6-5
D gene: TRBD1
clone size: NA
CDR3 protein: CASSPGTVYEQYF
CDR3 DNA: TGTGCCAGCAGCCCCGGGACAGTTTACGAGCAGTACTTC

J gene: TRBJ2-5
CDR3 length: 14
V gene: TRBV2
D gene: NA
clone size: NA
CDR3 protein: CASSGSSSEETQYF
CDR3 DNA: TGTGCCAGCAGCGGATCCTCGAGCGAAGAGACCCAGTACTTC

J gene: TRBJ2-3
CDR3 length: 17
V gene: TRBV5-1
D gene: TRBD1
clone size: once
CDR3 protein: CASSLYGTGQSGDTQYF
CDR3 DNA: TGCGCCAGCAGCTTGTACGGGACAGGGCAGTCTGGAGATACGCAGTATTTT

J gene: TRBJ1-6
CDR3 length: 16
V gene: TRBV19
D gene: NA
clone size: NA
CDR3 protein: CASRPGRSSYNSPLHF
CDR3 DNA: TGTGCCAGTAGGCCGGGACGTAGCTCCTATAATTCACCCCTCCACTTT

J gene: TRBJ2-3
CDR3 length: 14
V gene: TRBV5-3
D gene: NA
clone size: NA
CDR3 protein: CARSLAGRSDTQYF
CDR3 DNA: TGTGCCAGAAGCTTGGCCGGAAGGTCAGATACGCAGTATTTT

J gene: TRBJ2-3
CDR3 length: 16
V gene: TRBV5-1
D gene: NA
clone size: once
CDR3 protein: CASSLFGGEGSDTQYF
CDR3 DNA: TGCGCCAGCAGCTTGTTCGGAGGGGAAGGGTCAGATACGCAGTATTTT

J gene: TRBJ1-4
CDR3 length: 15
V gene: TRBV5-6
D gene: TRBD1
clone size: NA
CDR3 protein: CASSWTGVTNEKLFF
CDR3 DNA: TGTGCCAGCAGCTGGACAGGGGTCACTAATGAAAAACTGTTTTTT

J gene: TRBJ2-6
CDR3 length: 18
V gene: TRBV7-9
D gene: NA
clone size: NA
CDR3 protein: CASSDPRDGASGANVLTF
CDR3 DNA: TGTGCCAGCAGCGACCCCCGGGACGGCGCCTCTGGGGCCAACGTCCTGACTTTC

J gene: TRBJ2-1
CDR3 length: 15
V gene: TRBV5-1
D gene: NA
clone size: NA
CDR3 protein: CASSSAPGTYNEQFF
CDR3 DNA: TGCGCCAGCAGCTCCGCTCCCGGGACCTACAATGAGCAGTTCTTC

J gene: TRBJ1-1
CDR3 length: 18
V gene: TRBV18
D gene: NA
clone size: NA
CDR3 protein: CASSPYGGQVIGNTEAFF
CDR3 DNA: TGTGCCAGCTCACCATACGGCGGGCAGGTAATTGGGAACACTGAAGCTTTCTTT

J gene: TRBJ2-1
CDR3 length: 17
V gene: TRBV9
D gene: TRBD2
clone size: NA
CDR3 protein: CASSPREGRLGRDEQFF
CDR3 DNA: TGTGCCAGCAGCCCCCGGGAGGGGAGATTAGGAAGGGATGAGCAGTTCTTC

J gene: TRBJ1-3
CDR3 length: 15
V gene: TRBV5-6
D gene: NA
clone size: NA
CDR3 protein: CASSLAGTPGNTIYF
CDR3 DNA: TGTGCCAGCAGCTTGGCAGGAACACCTGGAAACACCATATATTTT

J gene: TRBJ2-5
CDR3 length: 15
V gene: TRBV18
D gene: NA
clone size: NA
CDR3 protein: CASSPIRGAQETQYF
CDR3 DNA: TGTGCCAGCTCACCGATCCGGGGGGCCCAAGAGACCCAGTACTTC

J gene: TRBJ1-2
CDR3 length: 13
V gene: TRBV30
D gene: NA
clone size: NA
CDR3 protein: CAWSFLEVYGYTF
CDR3 DNA: TGTGCCTGGAGCTTTTTGGAGGTGTATGGCTACACCTTC

J gene: TRBJ2-3
CDR3 length: 17
V gene: TRBV4-2
D gene: TRBD2
clone size: NA
CDR3 protein: CASSLRTSGGATDTQYF
CDR3 DNA: TGTGCCAGCAGCCTGCGGACTAGCGGGGGGGCAACAGATACGCAGTATTTT

J gene: TRBJ2-1
CDR3 length: 14
V gene: TRBV6-5
D gene: NA
clone size: once
CDR3 protein: CASSLKTGYNEQFF
CDR3 DNA: TGTGCCAGCAGCCTTAAAACAGGGTACAATGAGCAGTTCTTC

J gene: TRBJ2-7
CDR3 length: 14
V gene: TRBV27
D gene: NA
clone size: NA
CDR3 protein: CASSLSGSGARQYF
CDR3 DNA: TGTGCCAGCAGTTTATCGGGGTCAGGGGCCAGGCAGTACTTC

J gene: TRBJ2-7
CDR3 length: 15
V gene: TRBV27
D gene: NA
clone size: NA
CDR3 protein: CASSLRTGWSYEQYF
CDR3 DNA: TGTGCCAGCAGTTTAAGGACGGGATGGTCCTACGAGCAGTACTTC

J gene: TRBJ2-5
CDR3 length: 12
V gene: TRBV11-2
D gene: NA
clone size: NA
CDR3 protein: CASSLMAETQYF
CDR3 DNA: TGTGCCAGCAGCTTAATGGCGGAGACCCAGTACTTC

J gene: TRBJ2-7
CDR3 length: 16
V gene: TRBV5-5
D gene: TRBD1
clone size: NA
CDR3 protein: CASSLAGTGSTHEQYF
CDR3 DNA: TGTGCCAGCAGCTTGGCCGGGACAGGAAGCACCCACGAGCAGTACTTC

J gene: TRBJ2-1
CDR3 length: 16
V gene: TRBV7-2
D gene: TRBD1
clone size: NA
CDR3 protein: CASSQRQGATYNEQFF
CDR3 DNA: TGTGCCAGCAGCCAAAGACAGGGGGCGACCTACAATGAGCAGTTCTTC

J gene: TRBJ2-2
CDR3 length: 15
V gene: TRBV6-5
D gene: TRBD1
clone size: few
CDR3 protein: CASSYGTGDTGELFF
CDR3 DNA: TGTGCCAGCAGTTACGGGACAGGGGACACCGGGGAGCTGTTTTTT

J gene: TRBJ1-1
CDR3 length: 16
V gene: TRBV11-2
D gene: TRBD1
clone size: NA
CDR3 protein: CASSHFPGTENTEAFF
CDR3 DNA: TGTGCCAGCAGTCACTTCCCCGGGACAGAGAACACTGAAGCTTTCTTT

J gene: TRBJ1-1
CDR3 length: 16
V gene: TRBV7-9
D gene: NA
clone size: NA
CDR3 protein: CASRPRVGASDTEAFF
CDR3 DNA: TGTGCCAGCAGGCCCAGGGTAGGGGCGTCGGACACTGAAGCTTTCTTT

J gene: TRBJ1-2
CDR3 length: 14
V gene: TRBV6-5
D gene: NA
clone size: NA
CDR3 protein: CASSPERQADGYTF
CDR3 DNA: TGTGCCAGCAGTCCGGAAAGACAGGCGGATGGCTACACCTTC

J gene: TRBJ2-7
CDR3 length: 15
V gene: TRBV19
D gene: NA
clone size: once
CDR3 protein: CASSIGDEGSYEQYF
CDR3 DNA: TGTGCCAGTAGTATAGGTGATGAAGGTAGCTACGAGCAGTACTTC

J gene: TRBJ2-2
CDR3 length: 15
V gene: TRBV5-4
D gene: TRBD2
clone size: NA
CDR3 protein: CASNPGTSRAGELFF
CDR3 DNA: TGTGCCAGCAACCCCGGGACTAGTCGCGCCGGGGAGCTGTTTTTT

J gene: TRBJ2-6
CDR3 length: 15
V gene: TRBV15
D gene: NA
clone size: NA
CDR3 protein: CATSREVSGANVLTF
CDR3 DNA: TGTGCCACCAGCAGAGAAGTCTCTGGGGCCAACGTCCTGACTTTC

J gene: TRBJ1-6
CDR3 length: 12
V gene: TRBV6-1
D gene: NA
clone size: NA
CDR3 protein: CASSFFDSPLHF
CDR3 DNA: TGTGCCAGCAGTTTTTTCGATTCACCCCTCCACTTT